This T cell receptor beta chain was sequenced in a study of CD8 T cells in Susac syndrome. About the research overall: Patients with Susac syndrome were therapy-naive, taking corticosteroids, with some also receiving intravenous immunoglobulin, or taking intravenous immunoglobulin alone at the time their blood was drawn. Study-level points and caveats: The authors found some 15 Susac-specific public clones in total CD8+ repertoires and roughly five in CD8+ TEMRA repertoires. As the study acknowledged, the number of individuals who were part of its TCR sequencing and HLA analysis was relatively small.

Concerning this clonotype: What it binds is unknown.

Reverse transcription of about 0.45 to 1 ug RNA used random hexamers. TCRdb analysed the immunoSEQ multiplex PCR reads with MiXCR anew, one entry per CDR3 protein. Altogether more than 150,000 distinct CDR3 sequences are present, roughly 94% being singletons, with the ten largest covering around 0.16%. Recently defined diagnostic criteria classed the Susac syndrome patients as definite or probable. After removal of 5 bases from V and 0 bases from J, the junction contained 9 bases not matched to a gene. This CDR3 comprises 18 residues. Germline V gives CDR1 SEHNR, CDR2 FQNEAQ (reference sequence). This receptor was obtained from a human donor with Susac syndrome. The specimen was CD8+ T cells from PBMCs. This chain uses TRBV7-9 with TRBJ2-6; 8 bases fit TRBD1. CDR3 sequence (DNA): TGTGCCAGCAGCACACCGGGACAGGATAACTCTGGGGCCAACGTCCTGACTTTC. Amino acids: CASSTPGQDNSGANVLTF.